Following are 15 T cell receptor beta chains from one sample sequenced in a study of T cells expressing NK-cell markers. TCRdb re-called the 5' RACE reads; every CDR3 protein appears as one record, without DNA. The table for this sample gives about 450,000 distinct CDR3 sequences. Sequencing used blood T cells: a sorted CD56 or NKG2C T cell subset, CD4+ or CD8+ T cells, or bulk PBMC T cells (not recorded which). The receptors here all came from a woman aged 18 to 75 in good health.

The chain uses TRBV7-9 and TRBJ2-5; with no DNA, the TCRdb D assignment of TRBD2 cannot be verified. Germline V gene data show CDR1 as SEHNR and CDR2 as FQNEAQ (reference sequence). This CDR3 contains 16 residues. Here the CDR3 reads CASSLEGLEGGETQYF. The complete variable domain, with remaining parts taken from reference TRBV7-9 and TRBJ2-5, reads DTGVSQNPRHKITKRGQNVTFRCDPISEHNRLYWYRQTLGQGPEFLTYFQNEAQLEKSRLLSDRFSAERPKGSFSTLEIQRTEQGDSAMYLCASSLEGLEGGETQYFGPGTRLLVL.

The rearrangement joins TRBV3-1 to TRBJ1-6; the TCRdb call, TRBD1, lacks DNA for checking. This CDR3 has 17 residues. In germline, CDR1 is LGHDT, CDR2 YNNKEL (reference sequence). The CDR3: CASRDWSSGANNSPLHF.

The genes are TRBV20-1 and TRBJ1-6; TCRdb calls TRBD1, which cannot be checked without DNA. CDR1 is DFQATT, CDR2 SNEGSKA, per germline (reference sequence). This CDR3 has 16 amino acids. This CDR3 is CSARAGDWDYNSPLHF.

The V and J genes are TRBV7-3 and TRBJ2-5. This CDR3 spans 13 amino acids. CDR1 SGHTA and CDR2 FQGTGA come from the germline V gene. CDR3 protein: CASSPQDQETQYF.

The chain carries TRBV9 and TRBJ1-2; the D call of TRBD1 rests on TCRdb alone, since no DNA is present to check it. CDR1 and CDR2 from the germline V gene are SGDLS and YYNGEE. This CDR3 contains 15 residues. CDR3 sequence reads: CASSPTGVSNYGYTF.

The J gene is TRBJ2-5, the V gene TRBV4-3; TCRdb names TRBD1, which stays unverified in the absence of DNA. CDR1 is LGHNA and CDR2 is YSLEER in the germline V gene. CDR3 length: 14 residues. This chain's CDR3 is CASSQARGLETQYF.

CDR3 amino acids: CASSLSGGNTIYF. The rearrangement joins TRBV12-3 or TRBV12-4 to TRBJ1-3. This CDR3 is built from 13 residues.

This chain connects TRBV12-3 or TRBV12-4 to TRBJ2-1; the D gene TCRdb calls, TRBD1, cannot be checked with no DNA. This CDR3 contains 15 residues. CDR3 sequence reads: CASRRPPGTYNEQFF.

The chain couples TRBV11-2 to TRBJ2-1; as DNA is missing, the TRBD1 call by TCRdb cannot be tested. There are 16 residues in the CDR3. The germline CDR1 and CDR2 sequences are SGHAT and FQNNGV. CDR3 loop: CASSTTWGFGDNEQFF.

The chain is built from TRBV6-5 and TRBJ1-2. The CDR3 is 14 amino acids. Looked up from germline, CDR1 is MNHEY and CDR2 is SVGAGI. CDR3 region: CASSYDLANYGYTF.

The J gene is TRBJ2-7, the V gene TRBV16. Germline V gene data show CDR1 as KGHSY and CDR2 as FQNENV. The CDR3 consists of 14 residues. The chain's CDR3 is CASSQSHGSYEQYF.

V is TRBV20-1 and J is TRBJ2-4; as DNA is missing, the TRBD2 call by TCRdb cannot be tested. CDR3 size: 12 residues. Germline CDR1 DFQATT, CDR2 SNEGSKA (reference sequence). The CDR3 is CSATSASLVVRF.

The rearrangement links TRBV12-3 or TRBV12-4 to TRBJ1-5. The CDR3 has 13 amino acids. Here the CDR3 reads CASSLYLYQPQHF.

The chain uses TRBV6-2 or TRBV6-3 and TRBJ2-3. Germline V gene sequence: CDR1 MNHEY, CDR2 SVGEGT. This CDR3 contains 13 residues. The CDR3: CASSWTRQDTQYF.

This chain's CDR3 is CASSEGVLTGDRDAFF. V gene TRBV2 combines with J gene TRBJ1-1; with no DNA, the TCRdb D assignment of TRBD1 cannot be verified. CDR3 length: 16 residues. Germline V gene lookup returns CDR1 SNHLY and CDR2 FYNNEI. Using reference TRBV2 and TRBJ1-1 for the parts outside the CDR3, the full variable domain is EPEVTQTPSHQVTQMGQEVILRCVPISNHLYFYWYRQILGQKVEFLVSFYNNEISEKSEIFDDQFSVERPDGSNFTLKIRSTKLEDSAMYFCASSEGVLTGDRDAFFGQGTRLTVV.